This TCR beta chain was captured in a study of T-cell reconstitution after alpha-beta-depleted transplantation in children. For TCRbeta, the library was prepared with unique molecular identifiers. From the PCR reads, TCRdb called clonotypes with MiXCR, one entry per CDR3 protein. This table has around 580,000 distinct CDR3 sequences, over 25% appearing once. This clonotype was observed at least ten times. Its antigen is unidentified. Points from the study as a whole: As was reported, about two months after transplant, alpha-beta T cells came from several hundred expanded graft clones.

Looked up from germline, CDR1 is LGHDT and CDR2 is YNNKEL (reference sequence). Trimming removed 4 bases at V and 9 bases at J, with 19 bases between. The CDR3 extends over 14 amino acids. The chain is built from TRBV3-1 and TRBJ2-7; D call uncertain. This sequence originates from a boy under two years old with Wiskott-Aldrich syndrome, due to receive a stem cell transplant. The material sequenced was PBMCs, taken before TCRalphabeta/CD19-depleted stem cell transplant. The CDR3 loop is CASSPLAFPRAQYF. The CDR3 coding sequence is TGTGCCAGCAGCCCCCTGGCTTTCCCACGGGCGCAGTACTTC.